A single sample gave rise to the 25 T cell receptor beta chains below, sequenced in a study of control samples from healthy donors and cancer patients. The assay was immunoSEQ multiplex PCR, and TCRdb's table has in-frame clones only and misses some. The table has 200,000 to 250,000 clones, 90% to 95% seen once. What was sequenced was blood. The receptors come from a man aged 50-60 years in good health.

V and J are TRBV11-2 and TRBJ2-1, with D unresolved. V gave up 8 bases and J gave up 3 bases, with 2 bases separating them. CDR1 SGHAT and CDR2 FQNNGV come from the germline V gene. CDR3 length equals 10 residues. This CDR3 reads CASGYNEQFF. The CDR3 DNA follows: TGTGCCAGCGGCTACAATGAGCAGTTCTTC.

V and J are TRBV6-6 and TRBJ2-6; a possible D gene is TRBD1 (5 bases). Trimming took off 7 bases at V and 2 bases at J, with 12 bases between the two ends. The V gene's germline CDR1 is MNHNY and CDR2 SVGAGI (reference sequence). This CDR3 is built from 15 residues. CDR3 sequence: CASNTAGPGANVLTF. For the CDR3, the DNA is TGTGCCAGCAACACCGCAGGGCCTGGGGCCAACGTCCTGACTTTC.

The chain links TRBV6-5 to TRBJ1-2, with D unclear. Trimming took off 8 bases at V and 0 bases at J, with 16 bases between the two ends. Per the germline V gene, CDR1 is MNHEY and CDR2 is SVGAGI. CDR3 size: 15 residues. The CDR3 is CASERRARTNYGYTF. DNA of the CDR3: TGTGCCAGCGAACGTCGCGCCAGGACTAACTATGGCTACACCTTC.

This chain connects TRBV10-3 to TRBJ1-1; D not certain. The CDR3 contains 14 residues. Germline lookup yields CDR1 ENHRY and CDR2 SYGVKD. The ends were cut back, 6 bases at V and 1 base at J, with 12 bases in the middle. Here the CDR3 DNA reads TGTGCCATCAGGGGTTCGACCGGGAACACTGAAGCTTTCTTT. Translating it yields CAIRGSTGNTEAFF.

This chain uses TRBV28 with TRBJ1-2; D not certain. The CDR3 has 12 residues. The germline gives CDR1 MDHEN, CDR2 SYDVKM. V lost 3 bases to trimming and J lost 5 bases, with 7 bases between them. In nucleotides, the CDR3 is TGTGCCAGCAGTTTCAACGGTTATGGCTACACCTTC. It yields the protein CASSFNGYGYTF.

This chain connects TRBV19 to TRBJ1-6, with D uncertain. Deletions cut 6 bases from V and 4 bases from J, with 13 bases between. Per the germline V gene, CDR1 is LNHDA and CDR2 is SQIVND (reference sequence). The CDR3 runs 15 residues. For the CDR3, the DNA is TGTGCCAGTAGCCGTCCTATAGGGTATAATTCACCCCTCCACTTT. Encoded protein: CASSRPIGYNSPLHF.

As to this clone: The sample has other DNA sequences that encode this CDR3 too. This rearrangement joins TRBV5-1 to TRBJ2-2; tentatively, D is TRBD2 (6 bases). CDR1 SGHRS and CDR2 YFSETQ come from the germline V gene. The CDR3 covers 14 residues. Trimming took 0 bases from V and 6 from J, leaving 9 bases between them. CDR3 in DNA: TGCGCCAGCAGCTTGGGGACGGGGGCCGGGGAGCTGTTTTTT. Translated, it gives CASSLGTGAGELFF.

J is TRBJ2-7 and V is TRBV5-1, with 7 bases aligning to TRBD2. The J segment lost 2 bases and the V segment lost 4 bases, leaving 12 bases of the junction unmatched. The CDR3 totals 16 residues. The V gene's germline CDR1 is SGHRS and CDR2 YFSETQ. CDR3 coding DNA: TGCGCCAGCAGCCCTGGAGCGGGCGGGGGTACCTACGAGCAGTACTTC. Protein sequence: CASSPGAGGGTYEQYF.

In the case of this clone: Different DNA sequences within this sample yield the same CDR3. The chain recombines TRBV5-1 with TRBJ1-3, with D perhaps matching TRBD1 (5 bases). CDR3 length equals 14 residues. V lost 2 bases and J 1 base, leaving 7 bases between the germline ends. Germline lookup yields CDR1 SGHRS and CDR2 YFSETQ. In DNA, the CDR3 is TGCGCCAGCAGCTTAGGGGAATCTGGAAACACCATATATTTT. Its protein product is CASSLGESGNTIYF.

V and J are TRBV6-5 and TRBJ1-3; no clear D. Trimming removed 0 bases at V and 4 bases at J, with 7 bases between. The germline V gene encodes CDR1 MNHEY and CDR2 SVGAGI. CDR3 length: 14 amino acids. CDR3 DNA: TGTGCCAGCAGTTACTCGTCGGACGGAAACACCATATATTTT. As protein: CASSYSSDGNTIYF.

The J gene is TRBJ1-2, the V gene TRBV24-1; 7 bases are shared with TRBD1. This CDR3 is built from 14 residues. Germline V gene data show CDR1 as KGHDR and CDR2 as SFDVKD. V shed 4 bases and J 8 bases; nucleotides not matched to a gene: 9. The CDR3 nucleotides read TGTGCCACCAGTGACCCAGACAGGGTAGGAGGCTACACCTTC. This sequence encodes CATSDPDRVGGYTF.

This chain joins TRBV18 and TRBJ2-7, with D perhaps TRBD2 (5 bases). In germline, CDR1 is KGHSH, CDR2 LQKENI. V was pared by 6 bases and J by 3 bases, with 12 bases between. The CDR3 runs 13 residues. The CDR3 DNA reads as TGTGCCAGCTCGCCTGGGAGTCTCTACGAGCAGTACGTC. It encodes CASSPGSLYEQYV.

Here the CDR3 reads CASSLAVNQPQHF. For the CDR3, the DNA is TGTGCCAGCAGCTTGGCCGTCAATCAGCCCCAGCATTTT. This chain links TRBV5-8 with TRBJ1-5; no clear D. V shed 0 bases and J shed 3 bases, with 4 bases lying between them. The CDR3 loop spans 13 amino acids. Germline V lookup: CDR1 SGHTS, CDR2 YDEGEE.

The V and J genes are TRBV10-1 and TRBJ2-5; either TRBD1 or TRBD2 may fit D (5 bases each). The germline V gene encodes CDR1 WNHNN and CDR2 SYGVQD (reference sequence). CDR3 length equals 14 residues. Trimming stripped 7 bases from V and 2 bases from J, with 14 bases between. The CDR3 here is CASKVGTQQETQYF. CDR3 in DNA: TGCGCCAGCAAGGTCGGGACGCAACAAGAGACCCAGTACTTC.

The chain employs TRBV29-1 and TRBJ1-5; D might be TRBD1 (6 bases). CDR1 and CDR2 (germline): SQVTM, ANQGSEA. The CDR3 sequence is 14 residues long. With 4 bases removed from V and 3 bases from J, the gap between germline ends came to 13 bases. The CDR3 coding sequence is TGCAGCGTTGGCGGGCGGGGGCCCAATCAGCCCCAGCATTTT. Residues: CSVGGRGPNQPQHF.

The gene calls are TRBV6-5 and TRBJ1-2; 8 positions agree with TRBD1. The germline V gene encodes CDR1 MNHEY and CDR2 SVGAGI. This CDR3 is built from 14 residues. The V and J ends lost 6 bases and 2 bases, in that order; junction bases with no gene match: 5. The CDR3 sequence: CASRVQGGNYGYTF. The CDR3 region has the DNA TGTGCCAGCAGGGTACAGGGGGGGAACTATGGCTACACCTTC.

V and J are TRBV5-4 and TRBJ1-2, with no clear D. Trimming cost V 4 bases and J 2 bases, with 12 bases left between them. CDR1 and CDR2 from the germline V gene are SGHNT and YYREEE (reference sequence). CDR3 length equals 14 residues. The CDR3 loop reads CASSNPDGNYGYTF. The CDR3 bases are TGTGCCAGCAGCAACCCGGACGGGAACTATGGCTACACCTTC.

The V and J genes are TRBV6-6 and TRBJ2-7; TRBD2 aligns across 7 bases. The CDR3 sequence is 14 residues long. The germline CDR1 and CDR2 sequences are MNHNY and SVGAGI (reference sequence). Trimming at V came to 7 bases and at J to 7 bases, leaving 13 bases not matched to a gene. The CDR3: CASTGGTIAGEQYF. The CDR3 coding sequence is TGTGCCAGCACCGGCGGGACTATTGCCGGGGAGCAGTACTTC.

The V gene is TRBV11-2, the J gene TRBJ2-3; TRBD2 agrees at 9 bases. Germline values: CDR1 SGHAT, CDR2 FQNNGV. After removal of 5 bases from V and 3 bases from J, the junction contained 9 bases not matched to a gene. The CDR3 extends over 16 amino acids. The chain's CDR3 is CASSPRGGSPTDTQYF. DNA of the CDR3: TGTGCCAGCAGCCCGCGGGGGGGCAGTCCAACAGATACGCAGTATTTT.

The chain links TRBV28 to TRBJ2-7; D perhaps matches TRBD1 (8 bases). V lost 2 bases, J lost 6 bases, and 11 bases lay in between. This CDR3 spans 13 amino acids. Germline CDR1 reads MDHEN; CDR2 reads SYDVKM. The CDR3 sequence is CASSLTGGGEQYV. CDR3 in DNA: TGTGCCAGCAGTTTAACAGGGGGGGGCGAGCAGTACGTC.

The CDR3, as DNA: TGTGCCAGCAGCTCCGGGACAGGTTATAGCAATCAGCCCCAGCATTTT. Translating it yields CASSSGTGYSNQPQHF. This chain uses TRBV3-1 (or the pseudogene TRBV3-2) with TRBJ1-5, with TRBD1 identical over 8 bases. With 5 bases clipped from V and 0 bases from J, the junction kept 6 bases outside the gene matches. This CDR3 has 16 amino acids. Germline-derived CDR1 and CDR2 are LGHDT and YNNKEL (reference sequence).

Points on this clone: Other DNA variants within this sample encode the same CDR3. For the CDR3, the DNA is TGTGCCAGCAGCGTGGGGGGGAGCACTGAAGCTTTCTTT. Its protein product is CASSVGGSTEAFF. The V and J genes are TRBV2 and TRBJ1-1, with D perhaps TRBD1 (5 bases). Germline V gene data show CDR1 as SNHLY and CDR2 as FYNNEI. The CDR3 sequence is 13 residues long. V gave up 6 bases and J gave up 4 bases, with 12 bases separating them.

This chain joins TRBV20-1 and TRBJ1-1, with unresolved D. The CDR3 has 11 amino acids. V shed 0 bases and J shed 1 base, with 0 bases lying between them. Germline CDR1 reads DFQATT; CDR2 reads SNEGSKA (reference sequence). The DNA for the CDR3 is TGCAGTGCTAGAGAGAACACTGAAGCTTTCTTT. Translating gives CSARENTEAFF.

This chain connects TRBV7-9 to TRBJ2-1, with 12 nucleotides matching TRBD2. Germline V gene lookup returns CDR1 SEHNR and CDR2 FQNEAQ (reference sequence). This CDR3 region has 15 residues. V lost 3 bases to trimming and J lost 4 bases; unmatched junction nucleotides: 1. The CDR3 loop is CASSLTSGGYNEQFF. The CDR3 DNA is TGTGCCAGCAGCTTGACTAGCGGGGGTTACAATGAGCAGTTCTTC.

The chain has TRBV7-2 and TRBJ2-5, with D possibly being TRBD1 or TRBD2 (5 bases each). This CDR3 spans 14 amino acids. Germline CDR1 SGHTA, CDR2 FQGNSA. Trimming stripped 3 bases from V and 1 base from J, with 9 bases between. DNA of the CDR3: TGTGCCAGCAGCTTTGAGGGGCTCCAAGAGACCCAGTACTTC. Residues: CASSFEGLQETQYF.